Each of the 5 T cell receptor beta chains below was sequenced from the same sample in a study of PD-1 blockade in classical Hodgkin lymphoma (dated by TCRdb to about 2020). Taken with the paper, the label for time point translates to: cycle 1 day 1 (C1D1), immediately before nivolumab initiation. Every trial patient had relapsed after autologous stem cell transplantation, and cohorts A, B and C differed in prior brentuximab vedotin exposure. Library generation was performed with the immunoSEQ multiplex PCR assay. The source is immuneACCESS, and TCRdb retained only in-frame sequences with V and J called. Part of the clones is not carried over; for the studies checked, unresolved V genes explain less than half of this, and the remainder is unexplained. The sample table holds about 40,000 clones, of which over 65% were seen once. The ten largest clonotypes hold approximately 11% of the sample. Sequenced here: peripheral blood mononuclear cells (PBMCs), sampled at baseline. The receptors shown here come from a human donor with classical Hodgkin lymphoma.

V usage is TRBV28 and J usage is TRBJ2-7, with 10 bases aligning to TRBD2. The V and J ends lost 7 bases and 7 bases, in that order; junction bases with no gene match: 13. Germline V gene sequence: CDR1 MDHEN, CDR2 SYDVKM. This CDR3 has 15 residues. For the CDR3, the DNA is TGTGCCAGCACTACCCTAGCGGGGGCGAGGAGGGAGCAGTACTTC. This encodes CASTTLAGARREQYF.

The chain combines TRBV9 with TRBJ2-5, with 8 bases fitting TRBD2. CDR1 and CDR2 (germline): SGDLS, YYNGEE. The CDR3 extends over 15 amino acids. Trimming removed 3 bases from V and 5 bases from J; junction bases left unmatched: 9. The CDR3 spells CASSGSGTREETQYF. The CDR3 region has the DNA TGTGCCAGCAGCGGCTCCGGGACTAGAGAGGAGACCCAGTACTTC.

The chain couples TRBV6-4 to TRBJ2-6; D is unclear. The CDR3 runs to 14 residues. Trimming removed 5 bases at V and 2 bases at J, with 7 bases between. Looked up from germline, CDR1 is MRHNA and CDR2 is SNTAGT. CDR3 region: CASSIEAGANVLTF. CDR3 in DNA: TGTGCCAGCAGTATAGAGGCTGGGGCCAACGTCCTGACTTTC.

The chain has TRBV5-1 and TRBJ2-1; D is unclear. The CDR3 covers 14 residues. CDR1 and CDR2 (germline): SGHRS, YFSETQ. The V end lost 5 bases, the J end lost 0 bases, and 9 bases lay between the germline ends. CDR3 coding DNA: TGCGCCAGCAGTTTCGGAAACTCCTACAATGAGCAGTTCTTC. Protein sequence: CASSFGNSYNEQFF. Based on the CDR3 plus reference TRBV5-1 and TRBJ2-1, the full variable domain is KAGVTQTPRYLIKTRGQQVTLSCSPISGHRSVSWYQQTPGQGLQFLFEYFSETQRNKGNFPGRFSGRQFSNSRSEMNVSTLELGDSALYLCASSFGNSYNEQFFGPGTRLTVL.

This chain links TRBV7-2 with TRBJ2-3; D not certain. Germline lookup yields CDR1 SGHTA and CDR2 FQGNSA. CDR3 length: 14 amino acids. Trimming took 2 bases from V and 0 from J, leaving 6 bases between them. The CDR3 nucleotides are TGTGCCAGCAGCTTACAGCTAAGCACAGATACGCAGTATTTT. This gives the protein CASSLQLSTDTQYF.